This T cell receptor (beta chain) was documented in a study of T-cell memory formation after mild COVID-19. TCRdb reprocessed the 5' RACE reads via MiXCR and lists one record per CDR3 protein. Of about 110,000 distinct CDR3 sequences in the sample, over 15% were seen once. This CDR3 is 16 amino acids long. The germline CDR1 and CDR2 sequences are LNHNV and YYDKDF (reference sequence). Trimming took 0 bases from V and 2 from J, leaving 13 bases between them. This clonotype was sampled from an adult woman who had mild COVID-19 (a few samples of this study predate the infection). Cell type and time point are not known. Material: PBMCs or a T cell subset sorted from them (not recorded which). This chain connects TRBV15 to TRBJ1-1, with D possibly being TRBD1 (5 bases). The CDR3 is CATSRDLETANTEAFF. In nucleotides, the CDR3 is TGTGCCACCAGCAGAGATCTAGAGACAGCCAACACTGAAGCTTTCTTT.